This T cell receptor beta chain was captured by sequencing in a study of blood T cell repertoires in COVID-19. Looking at the study overall: Spain, Italy and the United States supplied samples that represented acute and convalescent COVID-19. From T cells, B-cell-depleted T cells, or PBMCs came the material, which was cDNA or gDNA.

Patients from Seattle were sampled longitudinally, starting during active infection. Data came from immunoSEQ multiplex PCR; TCRdb stores just in-frame clones and leaves some out. The table records about 120,000 clones, approximately 89% of them present only once. The TCR comes from a woman aged 70-85 years with COVID-19, enrolled during active disease. Sequencing used peripheral blood.

CDR3 amino acids: CASSPSETQYF. DNA of the CDR3: TGTGCCAGCTCACCAAGCGAGACCCAGTACTTC. This chain joins TRBV18 and TRBJ2-5, with D unclear. The length of the CDR3 is 11 residues. CDR1 KGHSH and CDR2 LQKENI come from the germline V gene. V lost 2 bases and J 5 bases, leaving 3 bases between the germline ends.